The 3 T cell receptor beta chains listed next were all sequenced from one sample in a study of blood T cells in healthy people across ages. Primed by a sample-barcoded 5' primer and a J-beta primer mix, a second PCR proceeded for 7 to 11 cycles. TCRdb independently ran MiXCR on the 5' RACE reads; one entry per CDR3 protein. The sample holds around 900,000 distinct CDR3 sequences, 25% to 35% seen once. Sequenced sample: blood. These receptors were obtained from a woman of 80 years or more in good health.

In the case of this clonotype: Being one base from a much bigger clone, this may be a read error. This sequence joins TRBV12-3 or TRBV12-4 and TRBJ2-3; the D is unclear. The CDR3 spans 15 residues. CDR3 protein: CASSFWRTTTDAQYF. CDR3 nucleotides: TGTGCCAGCAGTTTCTGGCGTACAACAACAGATGCGCAGTATTTT.

The J gene is TRBJ2-1, the V gene TRBV20-1, with D perhaps TRBD1 or TRBD2 (5 bases each). Trimming pared 3 bases from V and 3 bases from J, leaving 12 bases between. The CDR3 covers 14 residues. Germline lookup yields CDR1 DFQATT and CDR2 SNEGSKA (reference sequence). The CDR3 loop is CSARLGAGYNEQFF. CDR3 nucleotides: TGCAGTGCTAGGCTCGGGGCTGGCTACAATGAGCAGTTCTTC.

This clonotype was seen many times. CDR3 in DNA: TGTGCCAGCAGTTTACGCCAGCCCAATCAGCCCCAGCATTTT. This encodes CASSLRQPNQPQHF. The chain joins TRBV12-3 or TRBV12-4 to TRBJ1-5; D gene uncertain. The length of the CDR3 is 14 residues. The V gene lost 2 bases and the J gene lost 3 bases, with 8 bases spanning the gap.